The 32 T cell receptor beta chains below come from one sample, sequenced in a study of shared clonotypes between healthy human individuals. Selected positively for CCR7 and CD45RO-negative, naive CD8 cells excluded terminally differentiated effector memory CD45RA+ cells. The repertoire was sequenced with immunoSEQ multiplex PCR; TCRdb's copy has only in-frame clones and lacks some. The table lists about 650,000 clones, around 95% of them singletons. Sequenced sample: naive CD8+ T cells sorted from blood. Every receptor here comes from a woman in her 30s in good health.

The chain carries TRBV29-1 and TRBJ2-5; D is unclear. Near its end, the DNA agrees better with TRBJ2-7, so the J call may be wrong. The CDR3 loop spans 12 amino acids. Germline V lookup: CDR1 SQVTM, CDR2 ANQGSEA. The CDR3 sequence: CSVVARAYEQYF. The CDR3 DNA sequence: TGCAGCGTTGTGGCTAGAGCCTACGAGCAGTACTTC.

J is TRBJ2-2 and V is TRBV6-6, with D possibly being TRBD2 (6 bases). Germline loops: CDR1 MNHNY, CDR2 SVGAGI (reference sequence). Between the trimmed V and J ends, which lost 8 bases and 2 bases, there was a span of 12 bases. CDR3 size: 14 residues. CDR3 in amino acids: CASFDGTNTGELFF. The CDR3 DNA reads TGTGCCAGCTTCGACGGGACTAACACCGGGGAGCTGTTTTTT.

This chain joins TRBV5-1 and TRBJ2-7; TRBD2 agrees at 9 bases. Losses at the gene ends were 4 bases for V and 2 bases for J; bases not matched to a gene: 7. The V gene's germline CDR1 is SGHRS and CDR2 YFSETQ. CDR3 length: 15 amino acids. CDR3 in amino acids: CASSLTTSGPYEQYF. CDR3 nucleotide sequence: TGCGCCAGCAGCCTGACGACTAGCGGACCCTACGAGCAGTACTTC.

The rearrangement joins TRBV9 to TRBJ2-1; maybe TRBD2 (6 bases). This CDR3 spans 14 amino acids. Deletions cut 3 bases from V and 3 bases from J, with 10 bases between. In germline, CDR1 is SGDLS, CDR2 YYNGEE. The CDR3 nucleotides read TGTGCCAGCAGCGCCCGGGACTTCTACAATGAGCAGTTCTTC. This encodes CASSARDFYNEQFF.

Written as DNA, the CDR3 is TGTGCCAGTAGTCGACTAGCGGAAGCCTACGAGCAGTACTTC. Its translation is CASSRLAEAYEQYF. The V and J genes are TRBV19 and TRBJ2-7; the match to TRBD2 covers 9 bases. This CDR3 comprises 14 residues. Per the germline V gene, CDR1 is LNHDA and CDR2 is SQIVND (reference sequence). The V gene end was trimmed by 5 bases and the J gene end by 2 bases; junction bases not matched to a gene: 4.

CDR3 amino acids: CASSADTSNEQFF. The CDR3, as DNA: TGTGCCAGCAGCGCCGATACTAGCAATGAGCAGTTCTTC. The V call is TRBV9, the J call TRBJ2-1; a weak D match, TRBD2 (5 bases). Germline lookup yields CDR1 SGDLS and CDR2 YYNGEE. The V gene lost 3 bases and the J gene lost 6 bases, with 10 bases spanning the gap. There are 13 residues in the CDR3.

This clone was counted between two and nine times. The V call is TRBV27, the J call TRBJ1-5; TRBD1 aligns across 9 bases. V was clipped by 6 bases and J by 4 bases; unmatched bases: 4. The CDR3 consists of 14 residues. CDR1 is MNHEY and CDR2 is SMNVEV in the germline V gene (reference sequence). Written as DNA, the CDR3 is TGTGCCAGCAGCTTTGGGACAGGGAATCAGCCCCAGCATTTT. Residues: CASSFGTGNQPQHF.

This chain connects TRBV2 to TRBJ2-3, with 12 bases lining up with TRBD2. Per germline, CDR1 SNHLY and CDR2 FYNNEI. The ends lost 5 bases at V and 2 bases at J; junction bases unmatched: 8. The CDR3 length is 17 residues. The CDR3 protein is CASSRTSGTGATDTQYF. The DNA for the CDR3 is TGTGCCAGCAGTCGGACTAGCGGGACAGGGGCCACAGATACGCAGTATTTT.

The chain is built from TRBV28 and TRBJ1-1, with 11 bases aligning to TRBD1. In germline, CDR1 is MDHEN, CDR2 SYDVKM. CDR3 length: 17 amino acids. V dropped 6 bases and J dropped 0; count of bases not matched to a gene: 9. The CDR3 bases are TGTGCCAGCAGGACCAACCCGGGACAGGGGGTGAACACTGAAGCTTTCTTT. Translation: CASRTNPGQGVNTEAFF.

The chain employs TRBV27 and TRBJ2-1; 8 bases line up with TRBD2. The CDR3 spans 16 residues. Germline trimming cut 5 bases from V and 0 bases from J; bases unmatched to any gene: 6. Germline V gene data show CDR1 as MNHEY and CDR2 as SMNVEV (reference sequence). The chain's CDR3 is CASSVSAGGSYNEQFF. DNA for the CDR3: TGTGCCAGCAGTGTCTCTGCGGGGGGCTCCTACAATGAGCAGTTCTTC.

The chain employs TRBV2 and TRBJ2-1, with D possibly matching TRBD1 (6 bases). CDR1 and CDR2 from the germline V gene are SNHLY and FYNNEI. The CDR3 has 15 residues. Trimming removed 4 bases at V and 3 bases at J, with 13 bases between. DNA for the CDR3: TGTGCCAGCAGTGGGGGGCCAGGGGACTACAATGAGCAGTTCTTC. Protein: CASSGGPGDYNEQFF.

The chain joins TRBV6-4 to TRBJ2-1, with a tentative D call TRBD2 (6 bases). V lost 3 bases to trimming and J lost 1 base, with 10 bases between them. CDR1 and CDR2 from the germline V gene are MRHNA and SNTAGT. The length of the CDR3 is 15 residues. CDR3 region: CASSEDYLSYNEQFF. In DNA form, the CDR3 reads TGTGCCAGCAGTGAGGACTACCTATCCTACAATGAGCAGTTCTTC.

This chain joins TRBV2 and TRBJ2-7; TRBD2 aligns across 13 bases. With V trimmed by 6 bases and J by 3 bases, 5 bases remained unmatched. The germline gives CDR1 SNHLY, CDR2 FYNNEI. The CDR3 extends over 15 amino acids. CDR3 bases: TGTGCCAGCAGCGTTGGACTAGCGGGAGTCTACGAGCAGTACTTC. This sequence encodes CASSVGLAGVYEQYF. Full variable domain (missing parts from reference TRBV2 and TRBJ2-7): EPEVTQTPSHQVTQMGQEVILRCVPISNHLYFYWYRQILGQKVEFLVSFYNNEISEKSEIFDDQFSVERPDGSNFTLKIRSTKLEDSAMYFCASSVGLAGVYEQYFGPGTRLTVT.

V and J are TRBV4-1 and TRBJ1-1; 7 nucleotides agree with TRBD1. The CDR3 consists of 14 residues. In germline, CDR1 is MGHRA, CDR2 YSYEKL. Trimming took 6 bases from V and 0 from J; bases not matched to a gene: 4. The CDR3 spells CASRGQALNTEAFF. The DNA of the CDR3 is TGCGCCAGCAGAGGACAGGCATTGAACACTGAAGCTTTCTTT.

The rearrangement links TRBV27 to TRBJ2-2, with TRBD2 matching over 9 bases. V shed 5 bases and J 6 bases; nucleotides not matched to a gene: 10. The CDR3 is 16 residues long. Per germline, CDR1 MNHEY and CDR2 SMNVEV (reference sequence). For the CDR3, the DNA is TGTGCCAGCAGTCCAAACAATCGACTAGCGGCCGGGGAGCTGTTTTTT. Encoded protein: CASSPNNRLAAGELFF.

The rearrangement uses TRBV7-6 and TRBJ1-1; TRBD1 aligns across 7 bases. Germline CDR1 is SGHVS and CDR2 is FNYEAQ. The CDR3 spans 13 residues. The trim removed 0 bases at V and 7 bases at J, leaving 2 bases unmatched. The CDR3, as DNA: TGTGCCAGCAGCTTAGCTACAGGGGATGAAGCTTTCTTT. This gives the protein CASSLATGDEAFF.

In nucleotides, the CDR3 is TGTGCCAGTAGTATTACTAGCTCTCAAGAGACCCAGTACTTC. This gives the protein CASSITSSQETQYF. The chain is built from TRBV19 and TRBJ2-5, with D tentatively TRBD2 (6 bases). CDR3 length: 14 amino acids. Trimming cost V 3 bases and J 2 bases, with 10 bases left between them. The germline CDR1 and CDR2 sequences are LNHDA and SQIVND (reference sequence).

The CDR3 loop reads CASRGPSNEQFF. CDR3 sequence (DNA): TGTGCCAGCAGGGGCCCTTCCAATGAGCAGTTCTTC. The chain carries TRBV9 and TRBJ2-1; unclear D gene. The CDR3 totals 12 residues. V lost 5 bases to trimming and J lost 6 bases, with 9 bases between them. Germline assignment: CDR1 SGDLS and CDR2 YYNGEE. Variable domain in full (rest from reference TRBV9 and TRBJ2-1): DSGVTQTPKHLITATGQRVTLRCSPRSGDLSVYWYQQSLDQGLQFLIQYYNGEERAKGNILERFSAQQFPDLHSELNLSSLELGDSALYFCASRGPSNEQFFGPGTRLTVL.

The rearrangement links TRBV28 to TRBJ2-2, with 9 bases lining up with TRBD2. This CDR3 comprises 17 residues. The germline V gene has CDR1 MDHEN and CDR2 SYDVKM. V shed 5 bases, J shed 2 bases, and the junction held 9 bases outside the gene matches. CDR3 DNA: TGTGCCAGCAGTGTGGCGGGAGGGCCTCGAAACACCGGGGAGCTGTTTTTT. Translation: CASSVAGGPRNTGELFF.

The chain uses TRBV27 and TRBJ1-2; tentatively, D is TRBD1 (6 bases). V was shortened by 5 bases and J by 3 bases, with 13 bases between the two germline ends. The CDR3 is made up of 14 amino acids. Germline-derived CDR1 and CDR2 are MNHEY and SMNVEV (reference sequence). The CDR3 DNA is TGTGCCAGCAGTCTGACAGGCATCGACTATGGCTACACCTTC. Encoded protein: CASSLTGIDYGYTF.

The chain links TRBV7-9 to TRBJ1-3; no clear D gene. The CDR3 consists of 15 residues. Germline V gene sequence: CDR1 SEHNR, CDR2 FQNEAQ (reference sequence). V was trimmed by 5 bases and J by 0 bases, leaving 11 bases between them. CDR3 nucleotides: TGTGCCAGCAGCCGAGCGTCCATCTCTGGAAACACCATATATTTT. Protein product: CASSRASISGNTIYF.

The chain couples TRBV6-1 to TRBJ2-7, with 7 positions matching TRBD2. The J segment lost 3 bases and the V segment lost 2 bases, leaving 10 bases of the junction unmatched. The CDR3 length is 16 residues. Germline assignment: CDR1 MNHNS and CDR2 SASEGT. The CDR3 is CASSEWSSGFNYEQYF. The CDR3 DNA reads TGTGCCAGCAGTGAATGGTCTAGCGGATTCAACTACGAGCAGTACTTC.

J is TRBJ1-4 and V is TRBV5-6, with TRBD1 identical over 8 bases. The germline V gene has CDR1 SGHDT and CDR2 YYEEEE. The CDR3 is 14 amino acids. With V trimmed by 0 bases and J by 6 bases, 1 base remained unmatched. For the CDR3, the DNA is TGTGCCAGCAGCTTGGAGGGACAGGATGAAAAACTGTTTTTT. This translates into CASSLEGQDEKLFF. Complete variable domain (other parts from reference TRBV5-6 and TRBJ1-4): DAGVTQSPTHLIKTRGQQVTLRCSPKSGHDTVSWYQQALGQGPQFIFQYYEEEERQRGNFPDRFSGHQFPNYSSELNVNALLLGDSALYLCASSLEGQDEKLFFGSGTQLSVL.

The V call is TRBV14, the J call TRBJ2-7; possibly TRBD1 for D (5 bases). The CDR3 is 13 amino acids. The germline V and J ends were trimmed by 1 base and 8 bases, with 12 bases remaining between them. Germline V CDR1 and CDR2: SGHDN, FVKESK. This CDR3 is CASSQVMGQQQYF. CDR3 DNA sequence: TGTGCCAGCAGCCAAGTGATGGGGCAGCAGCAGTACTTC.

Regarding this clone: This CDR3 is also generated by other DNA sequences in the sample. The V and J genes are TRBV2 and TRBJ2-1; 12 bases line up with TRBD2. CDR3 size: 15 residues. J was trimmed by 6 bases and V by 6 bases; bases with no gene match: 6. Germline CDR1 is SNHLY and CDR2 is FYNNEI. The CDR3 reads CASRPGTSGLNEQFF. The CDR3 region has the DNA TGTGCCAGCAGACCCGGGACTAGCGGGCTCAATGAGCAGTTCTTC.

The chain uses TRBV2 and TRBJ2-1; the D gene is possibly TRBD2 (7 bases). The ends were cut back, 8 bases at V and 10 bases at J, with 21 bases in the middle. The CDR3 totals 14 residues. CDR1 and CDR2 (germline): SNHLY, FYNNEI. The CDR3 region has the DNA TGTGCCAGCTTTGTTGCGGGGGCGGCGGGCGAGCAGTTCTTC. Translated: CASFVAGAAGEQFF.

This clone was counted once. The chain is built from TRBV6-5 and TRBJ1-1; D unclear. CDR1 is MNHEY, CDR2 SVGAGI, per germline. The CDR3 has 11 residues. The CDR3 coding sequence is TGTGCAACCCAGAGGTCTACTGAAGCTTTCTTT. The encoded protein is CATQRSTEAFF.

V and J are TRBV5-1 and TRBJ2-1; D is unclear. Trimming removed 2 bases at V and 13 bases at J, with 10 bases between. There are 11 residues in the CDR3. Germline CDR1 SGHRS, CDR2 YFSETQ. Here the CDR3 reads CASSFLRVQFF. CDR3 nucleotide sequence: TGCGCCAGCAGCTTCCTAAGGGTTCAGTTCTTC.

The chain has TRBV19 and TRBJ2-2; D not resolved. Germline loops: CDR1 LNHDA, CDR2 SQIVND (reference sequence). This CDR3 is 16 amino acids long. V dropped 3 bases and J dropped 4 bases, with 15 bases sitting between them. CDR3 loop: CASSIKTRSRTGELFF. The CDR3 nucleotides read TGTGCCAGTAGTATTAAAACCCGATCCCGCACCGGGGAGCTGTTTTTT. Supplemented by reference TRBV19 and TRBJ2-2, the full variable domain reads DGGITQSPKYLFRKEGQNVTLSCEQNLNHDAMYWYRQDPGQGLRLIYYSQIVNDFQKGDIAEGYSVSREKKESFPLTVTSAQKNPTAFYLCASSIKTRSRTGELFFGEGSRLTVL.

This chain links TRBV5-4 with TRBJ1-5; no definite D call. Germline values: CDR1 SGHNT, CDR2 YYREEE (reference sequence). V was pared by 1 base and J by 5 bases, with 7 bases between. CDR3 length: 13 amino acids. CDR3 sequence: CASSLWPDQPQHF. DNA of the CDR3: TGTGCCAGCAGCTTGTGGCCGGATCAGCCCCAGCATTTT.

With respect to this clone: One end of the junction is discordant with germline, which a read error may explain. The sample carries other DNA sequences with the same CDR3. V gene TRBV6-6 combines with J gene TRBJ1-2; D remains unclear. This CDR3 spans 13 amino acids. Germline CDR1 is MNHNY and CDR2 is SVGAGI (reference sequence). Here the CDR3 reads CASSGIVHYGYTF. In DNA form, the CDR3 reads TGTGCCAGCAGTGGAATAGTTCACTATGGTTACACCTTC.

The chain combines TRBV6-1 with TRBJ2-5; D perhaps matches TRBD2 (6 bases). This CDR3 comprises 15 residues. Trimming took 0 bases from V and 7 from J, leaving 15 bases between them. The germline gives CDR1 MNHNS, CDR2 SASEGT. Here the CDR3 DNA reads TGTGCCAGCAGTGAAGCTGGGTTTGGGGGGAGGACCCAGTACTTC. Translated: CASSEAGFGGRTQYF.